What follows are 7 T cell receptor beta chains derived from one specimen sequenced in a study of T cells in Graves' hyperthyroidism and ophthalmopathy. Amplification of TCR beta CDR3 regions used RNA as the template. First-round RT-PCR of the TCR CDR3 relied on the HTBI primer set. TCRdb redid the calling of the multiplex PCR reads with MiXCR, one entry per CDR3 protein. The sample includes hundreds of thousands of distinct CDR3 sequences, under 25% of them seen just once. Sample: blood. Receptors were obtained from a man aged 30 to 45 with Graves' ophthalmopathy.

This clonotype was seen a handful of times. This chain joins TRBV6-5 and TRBJ1-4, with no clear D. The germline V and J ends were trimmed by 2 bases and 5 bases, with 9 bases remaining between them. The CDR3 is 14 residues long. Germline CDR1 reads MNHEY; CDR2 reads SVGAGI. The CDR3: CASSYLAENEKLFF. In DNA form, the CDR3 reads TGTGCCAGCAGTTACCTGGCAGAGAATGAAAAACTGTTTTTT.

The genes are TRBV20-1 and TRBJ2-3; 12 bases match TRBD1. The CDR3 contains 17 residues. V was pared by 0 bases and J by 3 bases, with 7 bases of the junction left unmatched. CDR1 DFQATT and CDR2 SNEGSKA come from the germline V gene (reference sequence). The CDR3 protein is CSARDAGTGGWTDTQYF. In DNA form, the CDR3 reads TGCAGTGCTAGAGATGCCGGGACAGGGGGCTGGACAGATACGCAGTATTTT.

This sequence joins TRBV7-6 and TRBJ2-7, with 14 bases matching TRBD2. This CDR3 is built from 18 residues. The J segment lost 5 bases and the V segment lost 10 bases, leaving 19 bases of the junction unmatched. Germline assignment: CDR1 SGHVS and CDR2 FNYEAQ. Here the CDR3 DNA reads TGTGCCAACAGTTTTTCTGGGACTAGCGGGAGTCCACGGGACGAGCAGTACTTC. This encodes CANSFSGTSGSPRDEQYF. The full variable domain, in which reference TRBV7-6 and TRBJ2-7 provide the parts outside the CDR3, is GAGVSQSPRYKVTKRGQDVALRCDPISGHVSLYWYRQALGQGPEFLTYFNYEAQQDKSGLPNDRFSAERPEGSISTLTIQRTEQRDSAMYRCANSFSGTSGSPRDEQYFGPGTRLTVT.

This clonotype was detected only a few times. The CDR3 loop is CASSRGQGVYAGELFF. The DNA for the CDR3 is TGTGCCAGCAGCCGAGGACAGGGGGTGTATGCCGGGGAGCTGTTTTTT. V gene TRBV6-1 combines with J gene TRBJ2-2; 10 positions agree with TRBD1. Trimming removed 6 bases from V and 6 bases from J; junction bases left unmatched: 10. The length of the CDR3 is 16 residues. Looked up from germline, CDR1 is MNHNS and CDR2 is SASEGT.

The chain uses TRBV15 and TRBJ2-7, with 9 bases matching TRBD1. V gave up 3 bases and J gave up 5 bases; unmatched junction bases: 14. The germline V gene has CDR1 LNHNV and CDR2 YYDKDF (reference sequence). The CDR3 length is 17 residues. CDR3 residues: CATSRDYPGQGANEQYF. The DNA for the CDR3 is TGTGCCACCAGCAGGGATTACCCGGGACAGGGAGCTAACGAGCAGTACTTC.

This clonotype was detected many times. The rearrangement links TRBV28 to TRBJ2-1, with 8 positions matching TRBD2. Losses at the gene ends were 6 bases for V and 2 bases for J; bases not matched to a gene: 9. Germline CDR1 is MDHEN and CDR2 is SYDVKM. This CDR3 spans 16 amino acids. CDR3 sequence: CASRRAGEEAYNEQFF. In DNA form, the CDR3 reads TGTGCCAGCAGAAGAGCGGGAGAGGAGGCCTACAATGAGCAGTTCTTC. The full variable domain, its missing parts supplied by reference TRBV28 and TRBJ2-1, is DVKVTQSSRYLVKRTGEKVFLECVQDMDHENMFWYRQDPGLGLRLIYFSYDVKMKEKGDIPEGYSVSREKKERFSLILESASTNQTSMYLCASRRAGEEAYNEQFFGPGTRLTVL.

This clonotype was seen repeatedly, ten times or more. The chain couples TRBV30 to TRBJ1-1, with D hard to call. This CDR3 is built from 13 residues. Trimming removed 3 bases at V and 5 bases at J, with 13 bases between. Germline V lookup: CDR1 GTSNPN, CDR2 SVGIG (reference sequence). CDR3 nucleotide sequence: TGTGCCTGGAGGACACCGCCGGGTACTGAAGCTTTCTTT. Its protein product is CAWRTPPGTEAFF.